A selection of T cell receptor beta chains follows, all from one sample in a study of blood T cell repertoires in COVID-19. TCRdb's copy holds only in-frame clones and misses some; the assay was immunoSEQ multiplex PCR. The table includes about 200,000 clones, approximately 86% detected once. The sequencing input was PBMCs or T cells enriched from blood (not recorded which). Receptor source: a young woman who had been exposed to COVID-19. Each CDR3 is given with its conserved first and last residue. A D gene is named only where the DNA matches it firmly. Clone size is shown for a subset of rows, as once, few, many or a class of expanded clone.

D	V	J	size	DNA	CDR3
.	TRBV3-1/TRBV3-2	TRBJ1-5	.	TGTGCCAGCAGCCAATCCAATAGCAATCAGCCCCAGCATTTT	CASSQSNSNQPQHF
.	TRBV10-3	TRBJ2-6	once	TGTGCCATCAGTGAGTTTTCGACAGTTCCCCTCAAATCTGGGGCCAACGTCCTGACTTTC	CAISEFSTVPLKSGANVLTF
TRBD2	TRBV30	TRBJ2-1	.	TGTGCCTGGAGTGTTCCGGAGCGGGGGCGTAATGAGCAGTTCTTC	CAWSVPERGRNEQFF
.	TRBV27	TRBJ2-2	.	TGTGCCAGCAGATGGGCGGGGACGAACACCGGGGAGCTGTTTTTT	CASRWAGTNTGELFF
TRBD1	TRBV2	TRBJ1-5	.	TGTGCCAGCAGTGAGGCACAGGGGGGCTATCAGCCCCAGCATTTT	CASSEAQGGYQPQHF
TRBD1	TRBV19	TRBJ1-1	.	TGTGCCAGTAGTCTCCGGACAGGGGGAAAAATTGAAGCTTTCTTT	CASSLRTGGKIEAFF
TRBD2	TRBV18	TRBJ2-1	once	TGTGCCAGCTCACCCCGAGGGACTAGCGGGGGGGCTTATGAGCAGTTCTTC	CASSPRGTSGGAYEQFF
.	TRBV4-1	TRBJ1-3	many	TGCGCCAGCAGCCAAGAACCCACAGGGACATCAGGAAACACCATATATTTT	CASSQEPTGTSGNTIYF
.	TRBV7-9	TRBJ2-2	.	TGTGCCAGCAGCTTACGAGGTCCCGACGGTCTGACCGGGGAGCTGTTTTTT	CASSLRGPDGLTGELFF
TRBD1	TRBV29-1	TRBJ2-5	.	TGCAGCGTGAATCCGGGACAGGGGCGAGAGACCCAGTACTTC	CSVNPGQGRETQYF
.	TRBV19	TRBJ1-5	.	TGTGCCAGTAGATCGGGGGACGAGCCCCAGCATTTT	CASRSGDEPQHF
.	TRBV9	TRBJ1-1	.	TGTGCCAGCAGCGTACCCCAGGGGCCCGGGGGGGAAGCTTTCTTT	CASSVPQGPGGEAFF
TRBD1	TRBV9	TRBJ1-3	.	TGTGCCAGCAGCGAACAGGGGGCAGGTGGAAACACCATATATTTT	CASSEQGAGGNTIYF